These T cell receptor beta chains were read from a single sample in a study of cytomegalovirus exposure and HLA in healthy donors. Repertoires were generated with immunoSEQ multiplex PCR, while TCRdb's copy carries only in-frame clones and drops some. This table holds approximately 120,000 clones, 81% found once. The sequencing sample was made of PBMCs. The origin of the receptors is a woman aged 30 to 39 in good health and CMV-seronegative. Both conserved end residues are part of each CDR3. Each record gives: J gene, D gene, clone size, V gene, CDR3 DNA, CDR3 protein. A D gene is named only where the DNA matches it firmly. Clone size is given for some rows only: seen once, a few or many times, or a class if the clone is expanded.

>TRBJ2-1|-|-|TRBV29-1
TGCAGCTCGGGGGGCGACAATGAGCAGTTCTTC
CSSGGDNEQFF
>TRBJ2-7|TRBD1|-|TRBV6-4
TGTGCCAGCAGGAGGCCCGGGACAGGCTACGAGCAGTACTTC
CASRRPGTGYEQYF
>TRBJ1-6|TRBD1|-|TRBV5-1
TGCGCCAGCAGCTGGGGACAGGGGTCATCCTATAATTCACCCCTCCACTTT
CASSWGQGSSYNSPLHF
>TRBJ1-2|TRBD1|once|TRBV6-4
TGTGCCAGCAGTGGCCCTAGCGTCCGGGACAGGGGGCGACGTAACTATGGCTACACCTTC
CASSGPSVRDRGRRNYGYTF
>TRBJ2-2|TRBD2|-|TRBV7-2
TGTGCCAGCAGCCCATGGACTAGCGGGGGGGCCGGGGAGCTGTTTTTT
CASSPWTSGGAGELFF
>TRBJ1-2|-|few|TRBV12-5
TGTGCTAGTGGTTTGGGCATCCTTCAGGGTGCGGATGGCTACACCTTC
CASGLGILQGADGYTF
>TRBJ2-1|TRBD2|-|TRBV13
TGTGCCAGCAGCTCCCTAGCGGGAACCCTCTACAATGAGCAGTTCTTC
CASSSLAGTLYNEQFF
>TRBJ2-5|-|-|TRBV5-6
TGTGCCAGCAGCTTGGGCGCGGGGGCGGACCAGTACTTC
CASSLGAGADQYF
>TRBJ2-2|TRBD2|once|TRBV6-5
TGTGCCAGCAGTTCCTGGGAGGGGAACACCGGGGAGCTGTTTTTT
CASSSWEGNTGELFF
>TRBJ1-1|-|once|TRBV6-6
TGTGCCAGCAACAACGGGTTCCTGAACACTGAAGCTTTCTTT
CASNNGFLNTEAFF
>TRBJ2-7|-|once|TRBV5-8
TGTGCCAGCGGTTACGGGGGGCTTCCAACCTCCTACGAGCAGTACTTC
CASGYGGLPTSYEQYF
>TRBJ1-2|-|once|TRBV4-2
TGTGCCAGCAGCCCCGACCCGACAGATTCTAACTATGGCTACACCTTC
CASSPDPTDSNYGYTF
>TRBJ1-2|-|-|TRBV6-6
TGTGCCAGCAGTTATCTTACTTCAACCAACTATGGCTACACCTTC
CASSYLTSTNYGYTF
>TRBJ2-7|TRBD2|-|TRBV10-1
TGCGCCAGCAGTGGGACTAGCTACGCCTACGAGCAGTACTTC
CASSGTSYAYEQYF
>TRBJ1-5|-|-|TRBV6-4
TGTGCCAGCAGTGACTTCCCCCCCACTCCACAGATCAATCAGCCCCAGCATTTT
CASSDFPPTPQINQPQHF
>TRBJ2-7|TRBD2|once|TRBV2
TGTGCCAGAACTAGCGGGGCCTCCTACGAGCAGTACTTC
CARTSGASYEQYF